The present entry profiles one T cell receptor (beta chain) with its context. TCR beta chains were sequenced at survey level with immunoSEQ. Clones were read by immunoSEQ multiplex PCR, and TCRdb kept only the in-frame ones, dropping some. Among around 50,000 clones listed, more than 85% were seen once. There are 15 residues in the CDR3. CDR1 and CDR2 (germline): MDHEN, SYDVKM. The V segment lost 1 base and the J segment 6 bases; nucleotides outside the gene matches: 6. This TCR derives from a man in his forties with rheumatoid arthritis. Sequences were obtained from PBMCs. The V gene is TRBV28, the J gene TRBJ2-1; 7 bases align to TRBD1. CDR3 loop: CASSLFGQGVNEQFF. In nucleotides, the CDR3 is TGTGCCAGCAGTTTATTTGGGCAGGGGGTCAATGAGCAGTTCTTC. The variable domain in full, completed from reference TRBV28 and TRBJ2-1, reads DVKVTQSSRYLVKRTGEKVFLECVQDMDHENMFWYRQDPGLGLRLIYFSYDVKMKEKGDIPEGYSVSREKKERFSLILESASTNQTSMYLCASSLFGQGVNEQFFGPGTRLTVL.